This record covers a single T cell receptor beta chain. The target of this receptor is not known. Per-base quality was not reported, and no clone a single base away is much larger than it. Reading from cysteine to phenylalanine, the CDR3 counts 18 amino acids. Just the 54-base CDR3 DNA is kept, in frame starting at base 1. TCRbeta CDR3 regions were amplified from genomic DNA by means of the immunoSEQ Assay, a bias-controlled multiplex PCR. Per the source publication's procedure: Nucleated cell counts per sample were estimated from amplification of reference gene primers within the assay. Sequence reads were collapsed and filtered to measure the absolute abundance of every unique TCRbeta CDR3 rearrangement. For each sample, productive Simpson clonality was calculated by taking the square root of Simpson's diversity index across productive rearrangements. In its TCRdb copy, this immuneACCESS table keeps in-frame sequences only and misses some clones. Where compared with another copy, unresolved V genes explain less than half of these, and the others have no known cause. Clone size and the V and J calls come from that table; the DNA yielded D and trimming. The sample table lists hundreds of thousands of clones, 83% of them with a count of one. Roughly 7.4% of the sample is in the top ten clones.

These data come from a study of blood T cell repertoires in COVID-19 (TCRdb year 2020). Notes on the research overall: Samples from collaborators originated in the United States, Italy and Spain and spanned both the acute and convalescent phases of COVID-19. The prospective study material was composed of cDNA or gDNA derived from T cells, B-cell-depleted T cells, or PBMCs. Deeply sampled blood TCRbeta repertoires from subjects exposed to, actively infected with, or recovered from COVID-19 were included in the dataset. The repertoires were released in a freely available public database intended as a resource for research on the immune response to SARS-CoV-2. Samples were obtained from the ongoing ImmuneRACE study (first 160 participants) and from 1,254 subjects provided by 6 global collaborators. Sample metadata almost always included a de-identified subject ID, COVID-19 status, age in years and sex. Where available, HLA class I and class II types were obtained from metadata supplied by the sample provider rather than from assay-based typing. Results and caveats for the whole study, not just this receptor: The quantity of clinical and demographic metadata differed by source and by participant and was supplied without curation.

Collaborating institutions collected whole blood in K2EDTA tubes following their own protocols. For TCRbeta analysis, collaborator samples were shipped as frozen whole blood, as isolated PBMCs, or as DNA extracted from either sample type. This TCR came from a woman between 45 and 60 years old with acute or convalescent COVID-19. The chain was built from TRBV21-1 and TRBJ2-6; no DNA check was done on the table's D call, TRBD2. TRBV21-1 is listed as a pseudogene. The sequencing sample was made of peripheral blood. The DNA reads TGTGCCAGCACTAAAGGGAGGGGCTCCTTTACTGGGGCCAACGTCCTGACTTTC. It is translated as CASTKGRGSFTGANVLTF.